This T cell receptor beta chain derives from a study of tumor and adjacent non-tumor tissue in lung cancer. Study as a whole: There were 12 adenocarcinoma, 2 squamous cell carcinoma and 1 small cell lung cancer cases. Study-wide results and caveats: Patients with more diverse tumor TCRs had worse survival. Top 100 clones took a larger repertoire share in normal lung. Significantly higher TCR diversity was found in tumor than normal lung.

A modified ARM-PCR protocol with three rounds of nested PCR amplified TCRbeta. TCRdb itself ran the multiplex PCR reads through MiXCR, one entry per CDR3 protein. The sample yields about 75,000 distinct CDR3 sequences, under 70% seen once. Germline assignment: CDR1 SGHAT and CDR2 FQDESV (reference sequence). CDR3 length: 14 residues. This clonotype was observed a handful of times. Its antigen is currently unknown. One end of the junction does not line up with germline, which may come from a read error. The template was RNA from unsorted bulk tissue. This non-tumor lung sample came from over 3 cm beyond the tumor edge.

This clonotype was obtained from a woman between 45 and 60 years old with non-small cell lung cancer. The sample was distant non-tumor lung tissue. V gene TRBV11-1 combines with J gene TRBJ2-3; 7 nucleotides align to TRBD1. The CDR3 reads CTSSIVTGADTQYF. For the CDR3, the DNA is TGTACCAGCAGCATAGTCACAGGGGCTGATACGCAGTATTTT.